This T cell receptor (beta chain) was retrieved from a study of preoperative IRX-2 immunotherapy in early breast cancer. Repertoires were generated with immunoSEQ multiplex PCR, while TCRdb's copy carries only in-frame clones and drops some. The table has about 98,000 clones, just over 85% seen once. The germline CDR1 and CDR2 sequences are SQVTM and ANQGSEA. With V trimmed by 6 bases and J by 8 bases, 9 bases remained unmatched. This CDR3 contains 13 residues. Treatment here: preoperative locoregional IRX-2 cytokine immunotherapy. This phase Ib study tested locoregional IRX-2 cytokine immunotherapy given before surgery.

This chain uses TRBV29-1 with TRBJ1-3; 8 positions match TRBD1. The sample in question was tumor tissue, obtained after IRX-2 immunotherapy. The source is a human donor with breast cancer. The CDR3 DNA reads as TGCAGCGTCTCCGACAGGGGATTGGACACCATATATTTT. This encodes CSVSDRGLDTIYF.